This T cell receptor beta chain was found in a study of CD8+ T cells in alopecia areata. Study results and limitations: Clonality was higher in lesional than normal scalp, especially in alopecia totalis/universalis.

As the sequencing template, cDNA was produced by extracting RNA and reverse transcribing it. Sequenced by immunoSEQ multiplex PCR; TCRdb stores in-frame clones only, minus some. The sample has 150,000 to 200,000 clones, 50% to 60% seen once. Trimming removed 3 bases from V and 4 bases from J, with 12 bases in between. In germline, CDR1 is LGHNA, CDR2 YNFKEQ. The CDR3 contains 15 residues. From alopecia areata patients, lesional scalp punch biopsies and peripheral blood were collected. Comment on this clone: The antigen is not known.

This chain connects TRBV4-2 to TRBJ2-2; TRBD2 is a possible D gene (6 bases). The sample was CD4+ T cells sorted from blood, taken at week 0. The receptor was isolated from a human donor with alopecia areata. CDR3 loop: CASSQGGGPTGELFF. In nucleotides, the CDR3 is TGTGCCAGCAGCCAGGGGGGTGGACCCACCGGGGAGCTGTTTTTT.